These 32 T cell receptor beta chains came from one sample sequenced in a study of T cell repertoires in cytomegalovirus infection. These receptors lack a known antigen. TCRdb re-called the reads with MiXCR, one entry per CDR3 protein. The sample contains some 920,000 distinct CDR3 sequences, around a third of which appear only once. The starting material was cultured CD8+ T cells from PBMCs, obtained from culture after CMV antigen stimulation. These receptor sequences come from a human donor in good health (CMV status not recorded). Some clones in this sample may be carry-over from other donors' samples.

The V and J genes are TRBV2 and TRBJ1-1, with a possible D match to TRBD1 (6 bases). The CDR3 sequence is 14 residues long. The V gene lost 4 bases and the J gene lost 9 bases, with 18 bases spanning the gap. Germline-derived CDR1 and CDR2 are SNHLY and FYNNEI. This chain's CDR3 is CASSGETGHKKAFF. CDR3 DNA: TGTGCCAGCAGTGGAGAGACAGGCCACAAAAAAGCTTTCTTT.

The rearrangement uses TRBV27 and TRBJ2-3, with D perhaps TRBD2 (6 bases). This CDR3 spans 15 amino acids. V lost 6 bases, J lost 4 bases, and 17 bases lay in between. In germline, CDR1 is MNHEY, CDR2 SMNVEV (reference sequence). The CDR3 sequence is CASRHGGGGADTQYF. DNA for the CDR3: TGTGCCAGCAGGCACGGGGGTGGAGGGGCAGATACGCAGTATTTT.

On this clonotype: One junction end disagrees with the germline gene, perhaps due to a read error. CDR3 protein: CATSGWDYNSTLHF. CDR3 in DNA: TGTGCCACCTCCGGTTGGGATTATAATTCAACCCTCCACTTT. The chain links TRBV7-9 to TRBJ1-6, with D unresolved. This CDR3 has 14 amino acids. Germline CDR1 reads SEHNR; CDR2 reads FQNEAQ (reference sequence).

This chain connects TRBV9 to TRBJ2-5, with 7 bases fitting TRBD2. Germline loops: CDR1 SGDLS, CDR2 YYNGEE. V lost 2 bases to trimming and J lost 2 bases; unmatched junction nucleotides: 18. The CDR3 extends over 19 amino acids. The CDR3 reads CASSVLGFGASGFQETQYF. CDR3 nucleotides: TGTGCCAGCAGCGTCTTAGGGTTTGGAGCTAGCGGATTTCAAGAGACCCAGTACTTC.

This clonotype occurred many times. The chain combines TRBV7-6 with TRBJ1-5, with D perhaps matching TRBD1 (5 bases). There are 18 residues in the CDR3. V was cut by 1 base and J by 0 bases, with 16 bases left in between. Per the germline V gene, CDR1 is SGHVS and CDR2 is FNYEAQ. The CDR3: CASSLVETGPYSNQPQHF. The DNA of the CDR3 is TGTGCCAGCAGCTTAGTAGAGACGGGACCGTATAGCAATCAGCCCCAGCATTTT.

The CDR3 sequence: CSASAAGGHIPNTGELFF. The CDR3 DNA reads TGCAGTGCTAGTGCAGCGGGGGGCCATATCCCGAACACCGGGGAGCTGTTTTTT. The rearrangement uses TRBV20-1 and TRBJ2-2; 9 bases are a match to TRBD2. V dropped 3 bases and J dropped 0; count of bases not matched to a gene: 11. This CDR3 has 18 amino acids. Germline-derived CDR1 and CDR2 are DFQATT and SNEGSKA (reference sequence).

At least ten counts were recorded for this clonotype. The chain links TRBV6-6 to TRBJ1-5; D is unresolved. The CDR3 totals 15 residues. CDR1 is MNHNY and CDR2 is SVGAGI in the germline V gene (reference sequence). With 2 bases removed from V and 1 base from J, the gap between germline ends came to 9 bases. CDR3 in amino acids: CASSYVRGSNQPQHF. CDR3 nucleotides: TGTGCCAGCAGTTACGTCCGGGGAAGCAATCAGCCCCAGCATTTT.

V is TRBV10-1 and J is TRBJ2-1; D perhaps matches TRBD1 (5 bases). CDR1 is WNHNN and CDR2 is SYGVQD in the germline V gene (reference sequence). The CDR3 has 13 amino acids. V lost 0 bases and J 9 bases, leaving 9 bases between the germline ends. In nucleotides, the CDR3 is TGCGCCAGCAGTGAGTCAGGGGTAGGTGAGCAGTTCTTC. It specifies CASSESGVGEQFF.

The chain couples TRBV19 to TRBJ1-4; D is ambiguous. Germline V gene sequence: CDR1 LNHDA, CDR2 SQIVND (reference sequence). Between the trimmed V and J ends, which lost 6 bases and 3 bases, there was a span of 11 bases. CDR3 length: 14 amino acids. The CDR3 sequence: CASRALGSNEKLFF. The CDR3 DNA reads TGTGCCAGTAGAGCCTTGGGGTCTAATGAAAAACTGTTTTTT.

A few counts support this clonotype. The rearrangement joins TRBV12-3 or TRBV12-4 to TRBJ1-1; tentative D call: TRBD1 (5 bases). Trimming cost V 1 base and J 6 bases, with 9 bases left between them. The CDR3 sequence is 13 residues long. The CDR3 sequence: CASSLEGPAEAFF. CDR3 nucleotides: TGTGCCAGCAGTTTAGAGGGACCCGCTGAAGCTTTCTTT.

The V call is TRBV5-1, the J call TRBJ2-7; D is undetermined. The CDR3 is made up of 12 amino acids. CDR1 SGHRS and CDR2 YFSETQ come from the germline V gene. V shed 6 bases and J shed 1 base, with 8 bases lying between them. DNA of the CDR3: TGCGCCAGCATGTCAGGATCCTACGAGCAGTACTTC. This gives the protein CASMSGSYEQYF.

The CDR3 reads CATSRTLTGGDQPQHF. In DNA form, the CDR3 reads TGTGCCACCAGCAGAACGCTGACAGGGGGAGACCAGCCCCAGCATTTT. The V and J genes are TRBV15 and TRBJ1-5, with 9 bases lining up with TRBD1. Germline assignment: CDR1 LNHNV and CDR2 YYDKDF (reference sequence). The CDR3 is 16 amino acids. J lost 7 bases, V lost 2 bases, and 9 bases had no gene match.

This clonotype was found many times. The chain joins TRBV7-2 to TRBJ2-7; 7 bases line up with TRBD1. The CDR3 is 14 amino acids. The germline V gene has CDR1 SGHTA and CDR2 FQGNSA. Trimming cost V 5 bases and J 3 bases; bases outside gene matches: 7. In DNA form, the CDR3 reads TGTGCCAGCAGCGCCCCGGGACAGCACTACGAGCAGTACTTC. Its translation is CASSAPGQHYEQYF. Together with reference TRBV7-2 and TRBJ2-7, the CDR3 gives the full variable domain: GAGVSQSPSNKVTEKGKDVELRCDPISGHTALYWYRQSLGQGLEFLIYFQGNSAPDKSGLPSDRFSAERTGGSVSTLTIQRTQQEDSAVYLCASSAPGQHYEQYFGPGTRLTVT.

The chain combines TRBV5-1 with TRBJ1-4; D is uncertain. Germline V CDR1 and CDR2: SGHRS, YFSETQ. The CDR3 has 14 residues. Trimming stripped 5 bases from V and 3 bases from J, with 11 bases between. CDR3 region: CASRVGPSNEKLFF. The CDR3 DNA sequence: TGCGCCAGCAGAGTGGGCCCGTCTAATGAAAAACTGTTTTTT.

This clonotype was counted many times. The rearrangement links TRBV7-8 to TRBJ2-7; 9 bases match TRBD1. Trimming at V came to 0 bases and at J to 5 bases, leaving 8 bases not matched to a gene. The CDR3 has 16 residues. Per germline, CDR1 SGHVS and CDR2 FQNEAQ. CDR3 coding DNA: TGTGCCAGCAGCTTAGCGACGGACAGGGGAAGCCACGAGCAGTACGTC. It yields the protein CASSLATDRGSHEQYV.

The DNA of the CDR3 is TGTGCCAGCATTGGGATCTCCAATGAGCAGTTCTTC. Amino acid sequence: CASIGISNEQFF. The rearrangement links TRBV6-5 to TRBJ2-1; no firm D call. V was shortened by 7 bases and J by 6 bases, with 10 bases between the two germline ends. CDR1 and CDR2 from the germline V gene are MNHEY and SVGAGI. The CDR3 runs 12 residues.

J is TRBJ2-2 and V is TRBV7-6; D not certain. Germline assignment: CDR1 SGHVS and CDR2 FNYEAQ. Trimming stripped 7 bases from V and 1 base from J, with 10 bases between. This CDR3 is built from 14 residues. The CDR3: CASNSMGNTGELFF. The CDR3, as DNA: TGTGCCAGCAACTCAATGGGGAACACCGGGGAGCTGTTTTTT.

This clonotype was detected only a few times. The chain uses TRBV7-9 and TRBJ1-1; maybe TRBD1 (5 bases). The CDR3 extends over 15 amino acids. Germline V lookup: CDR1 SEHNR, CDR2 FQNEAQ (reference sequence). The germline V and J ends were trimmed by 6 bases and 1 base, with 15 bases remaining between them. CDR3 nucleotides: TGTGCCAGCAGGGGTGCGGGGGGGGAGAACACTGAAGCTTTCTTT. Protein sequence: CASRGAGGENTEAFF.

The chain couples TRBV7-9 to TRBJ1-5; the D is unclear. With 0 bases removed from V and 0 bases from J, the gap between germline ends came to 9 bases. CDR1 is SEHNR, CDR2 FQNEAQ, per germline (reference sequence). The CDR3 contains 16 residues. The CDR3: CASSLAPADSNQPQHF. DNA of the CDR3: TGTGCCAGCAGCTTAGCACCGGCAGATAGCAATCAGCCCCAGCATTTT.

CDR3: CASGAGGRNTQYF. The CDR3 DNA follows: TGTGCCAGCGGGGCGGGGGGGCGGAATACGCAGTATTTT. The gene calls are TRBV7-9 and TRBJ2-3; 9 positions match TRBD2. Germline lookup yields CDR1 SEHNR and CDR2 FQNEAQ (reference sequence). Trimming removed 8 bases from V and 7 bases from J; junction bases left unmatched: 7. The CDR3 sequence is 13 residues long. The full variable domain, with the rest looked up from reference TRBV7-9 and TRBJ2-3, is DTGVSQNPRHKITKRGQNVTFRCDPISEHNRLYWYRQTLGQGPEFLTYFQNEAQLEKSRLLSDRFSAERPKGSFSTLEIQRTEQGDSAMYLCASGAGGRNTQYFGPGTRLTVL.

This clonotype was picked up a small number of times. The chain carries TRBV2 and TRBJ1-6; D call uncertain. Per germline, CDR1 SNHLY and CDR2 FYNNEI. This CDR3 has 13 residues. Trimming cost V 7 bases and J 10 bases, with 14 bases left between them. The CDR3 DNA reads TGTGCCAGCATGGGGAGGGTTCGGTCACCCCTCCACTTT. This translates into CASMGRVRSPLHF.

The chain recombines TRBV5-1 with TRBJ1-1, with TRBD1 as a possible D gene (5 bases). The CDR3 is made up of 16 amino acids. The V gene's germline CDR1 is SGHRS and CDR2 YFSETQ. V was cut by 0 bases and J by 0 bases, with 12 bases left in between. The CDR3 region is CASSLGGSGMNTEAFF. CDR3 sequence (DNA): TGCGCCAGCAGCTTGGGCGGGTCAGGGATGAACACTGAAGCTTTCTTT.

This clonotype came up a few times. The chain links TRBV12-3 or TRBV12-4 to TRBJ2-3; 7 nucleotides align to TRBD2. V lost 2 bases, J lost 2 bases, and 7 bases stayed unmatched. The CDR3 extends over 16 amino acids. The CDR3 is CASSLFLADFTDTQYF. The CDR3 DNA reads TGTGCCAGCAGTTTATTCCTAGCGGACTTCACAGATACGCAGTATTTT.

This clonotype was observed a handful of times. The chain has TRBV5-1 and TRBJ2-7, with a tentative D call TRBD1 (5 bases). CDR1 and CDR2 from the germline V gene are SGHRS and YFSETQ. The CDR3 spans 16 residues. Trimming cost V 4 bases and J 3 bases, with 20 bases left between them. CDR3 amino acids: CASSDRAQGILYEQYF. Here the CDR3 DNA reads TGCGCCAGCAGCGATCGGGCTCAGGGAATTCTCTACGAGCAGTACTTC.

This clonotype showed up many times. This chain uses TRBV7-2 with TRBJ1-2; the D is unclear. V lost 3 bases and J 7 bases, leaving 6 bases between the germline ends. CDR1 SGHTA and CDR2 FQGNSA come from the germline V gene. The CDR3 is 11 residues long. CDR3 bases: TGTGCCAGCAGCTTCGGGGTTGGCTACACCTTC. Amino acid sequence: CASSFGVGYTF.

This clonotype has just a few counts. V and J are TRBV28 and TRBJ2-1; no clear D gene. CDR3 length: 13 amino acids. V was shortened by 3 bases and J by 7 bases, with 10 bases between the two germline ends. Germline values: CDR1 MDHEN, CDR2 SYDVKM. Here the CDR3 DNA reads TGTGCCAGCAGTTTTAGGTTTCAGAATGAGCAGTTCTTC. The encoded protein is CASSFRFQNEQFF.

This clonotype occurred a few times. The chain is built from TRBV24-1 and TRBJ1-5; 9 bases map to TRBD1. CDR3 size: 17 residues. V shed 5 bases, J shed 3 bases, and the junction held 10 bases outside the gene matches. The V gene's germline CDR1 is KGHDR and CDR2 SFDVKD. In DNA form, the CDR3 reads TGTGCCACCAGTGGAGGGACAGGGAGGGGGAACAATCAGCCCCAGCATTTT. Translation: CATSGGTGRGNNQPQHF.

This clonotype was seen a handful of times. The V and J genes are TRBV6-6 and TRBJ2-7; possibly TRBD2 for D (5 bases). Per germline, CDR1 MNHNY and CDR2 SVGAGI (reference sequence). The germline V and J ends were trimmed by 6 bases and 3 bases, with 12 bases remaining between them. The CDR3 consists of 13 residues. CDR3 amino acids: CASRPGSIYEQYV. As DNA, the CDR3 is TGTGCCAGCAGGCCGGGGTCGATCTACGAGCAGTACGTC.

The chain links TRBV6-5 to TRBJ2-1; a weak D match, TRBD2 (7 bases). The CDR3 is 16 residues long. The ends were cut back, 2 bases at V and 0 bases at J, with 11 bases in the middle. Germline lookup yields CDR1 MNHEY and CDR2 SVGAGI. CDR3 bases: TGTGCCAGCAGTTACGGCGGGGGCGACTCCTACAATGAGCAGTTCTTC. Translating it yields CASSYGGGDSYNEQFF.

In DNA form, the CDR3 reads TGTGCCAGCAGCGCATGGACAGGGGGCCATAGCACTGAAGCTTTCTTT. Residues: CASSAWTGGHSTEAFF. This chain joins TRBV5-6 and TRBJ1-1; 11 bases are a match to TRBD1. The CDR3 length is 16 residues. The germline V gene has CDR1 SGHDT and CDR2 YYEEEE. The V and J ends lost 4 bases and 4 bases, in that order; junction bases with no gene match: 9.

This clonotype showed up just a few times. V gene TRBV29-1 combines with J gene TRBJ1-1; D gene ambiguous. The CDR3 has 13 residues. V dropped 0 bases and J dropped 2 bases, with 7 bases sitting between them. Germline V gene lookup returns CDR1 SQVTM and CDR2 ANQGSEA. CDR3 amino acids: CSVEDGSNTEAFF. The CDR3 DNA is TGCAGCGTTGAAGACGGATCTAACACTGAAGCTTTCTTT.

This clonotype has only a few counts. J is TRBJ2-1 and V is TRBV6-1; D may be TRBD1 (5 bases). The CDR3 contains 17 residues. V was shortened by 6 bases and J by 2 bases, with 20 bases between the two germline ends. In germline, CDR1 is MNHNS, CDR2 SASEGT. The CDR3 sequence is CASRVDSDLIAYNEQFF. The CDR3 nucleotides read TGTGCCAGCAGGGTAGACAGCGACCTTATAGCCTACAATGAGCAGTTCTTC.